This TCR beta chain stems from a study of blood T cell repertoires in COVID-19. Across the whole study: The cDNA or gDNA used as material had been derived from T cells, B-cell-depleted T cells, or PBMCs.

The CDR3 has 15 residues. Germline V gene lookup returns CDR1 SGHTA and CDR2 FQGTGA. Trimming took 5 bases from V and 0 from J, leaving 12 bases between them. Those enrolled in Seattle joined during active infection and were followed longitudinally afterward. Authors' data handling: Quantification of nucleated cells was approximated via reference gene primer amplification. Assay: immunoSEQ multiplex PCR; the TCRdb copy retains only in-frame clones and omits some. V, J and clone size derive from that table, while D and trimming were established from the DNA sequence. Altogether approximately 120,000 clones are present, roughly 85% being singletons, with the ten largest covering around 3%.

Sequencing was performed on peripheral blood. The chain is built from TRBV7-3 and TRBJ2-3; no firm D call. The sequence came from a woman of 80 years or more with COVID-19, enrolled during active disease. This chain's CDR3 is CASSRLGLSTDTQYF. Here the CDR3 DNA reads TGTGCCAGCAGCCGTCTGGGCCTAAGCACAGATACGCAGTATTTT. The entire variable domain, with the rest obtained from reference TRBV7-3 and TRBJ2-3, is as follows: GAGVSQTPSNKVTEKGKYVELRCDPISGHTALYWYRQSLGQGPEFLIYFQGTGAADDSGLPNDRFFAVRPEGSVSTLKIQRTERGDSAVYLCASSRLGLSTDTQYFGPGTRLTVL.